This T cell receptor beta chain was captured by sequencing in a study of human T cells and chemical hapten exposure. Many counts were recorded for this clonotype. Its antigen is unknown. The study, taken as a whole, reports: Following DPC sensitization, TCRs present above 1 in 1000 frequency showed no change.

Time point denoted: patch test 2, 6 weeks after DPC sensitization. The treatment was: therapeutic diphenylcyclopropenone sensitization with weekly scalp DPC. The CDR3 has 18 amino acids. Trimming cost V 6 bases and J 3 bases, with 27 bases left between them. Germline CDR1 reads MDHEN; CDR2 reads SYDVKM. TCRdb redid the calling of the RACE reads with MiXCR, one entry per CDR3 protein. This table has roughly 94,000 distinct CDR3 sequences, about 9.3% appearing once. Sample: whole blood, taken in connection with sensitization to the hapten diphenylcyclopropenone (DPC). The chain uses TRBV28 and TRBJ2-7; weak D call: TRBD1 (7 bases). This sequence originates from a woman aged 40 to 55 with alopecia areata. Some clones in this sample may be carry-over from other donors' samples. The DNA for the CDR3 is TGTGCCAGCAGACCTGACAGGGAGGTGGGCCCCAGGGTCTACGAGCAGTACTTC. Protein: CASRPDREVGPRVYEQYF.